This T cell receptor (beta chain) was recovered during a study of blood T cell repertoires in COVID-19. Some clones are missing from TCRdb's copy, which holds only in-frame ones; the method was immunoSEQ multiplex PCR. The data hold over 55,000 clones, with 83% observed a single time. Trimming took off 2 bases at V and 6 bases at J, with 9 bases between the two ends. This CDR3 spans 13 amino acids. Germline V gene sequence: CDR1 SGHAT, CDR2 FQNNGV. The receptor was derived from a man in his forties or fifties with COVID-19, enrolled during active disease. The rearrangement joins TRBV11-2 to TRBJ2-3, with D unclear. Sequencing was done on a sample of peripheral blood. The CDR3 spells CASSLPPVDTQYF. The CDR3 DNA reads as TGTGCCAGCAGCTTACCCCCCGTGGATACGCAGTATTTT.